This T cell receptor (beta chain) comes out of a study of identical twins. V was shortened by 1 base and J by 2 bases, with 3 bases between the two germline ends. The germline CDR1 and CDR2 sequences are SGHDN and FVKESK. The CDR3 has 12 amino acids. In its sample, this clonotype was seen many times. The antigen remains unidentified. TCRdb re-derived calls from the 5' RACE reads in MiXCR, one entry per CDR3 protein. The sample has 250,000 to 300,000 distinct CDR3 sequences, roughly 9.8% seen once; the top ten hold roughly 7%. Study outcomes and limitations: There is a chance that invariant MAIT and iNKT cells partially muddied zero-insertion analyses.

Separately, the same data were catalogued under a study of yellow fever vaccine responses in identical twins.

The clonotype was recovered from a woman under 30 in good health. This sequence joins TRBV14 and TRBJ2-7; no definite D call. What was sequenced was CD8+ T cells sorted from blood. CDR3 loop: CASSQGTYEQYF. CDR3 in DNA: TGTGCCAGCAGCCAAGGAACCTACGAGCAGTACTTC. The whole variable domain, remainder taken from reference TRBV14 and TRBJ2-7, is EAGVTQFPSHSVIEKGQTVTLRCDPISGHDNLYWYRRVMGKEIKFLLHFVKESKQDESGMPNNRFLAERTGGTYSTLKVQPAELEDSGVYFCASSQGTYEQYFGPGTRLTVT.